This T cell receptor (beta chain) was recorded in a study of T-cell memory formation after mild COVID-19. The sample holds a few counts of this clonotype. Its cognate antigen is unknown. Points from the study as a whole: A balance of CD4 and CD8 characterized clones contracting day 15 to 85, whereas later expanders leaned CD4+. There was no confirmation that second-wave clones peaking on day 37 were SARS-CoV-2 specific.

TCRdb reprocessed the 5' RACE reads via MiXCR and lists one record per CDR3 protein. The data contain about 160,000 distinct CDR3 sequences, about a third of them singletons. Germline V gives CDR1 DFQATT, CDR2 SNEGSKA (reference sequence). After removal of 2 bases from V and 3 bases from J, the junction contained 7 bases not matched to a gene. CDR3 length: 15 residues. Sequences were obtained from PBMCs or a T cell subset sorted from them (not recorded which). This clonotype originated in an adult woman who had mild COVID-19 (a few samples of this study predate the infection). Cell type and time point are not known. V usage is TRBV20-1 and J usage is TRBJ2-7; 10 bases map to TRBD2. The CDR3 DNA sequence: TGCAGTGCTAGATCCTGGACTAGCGGCCGCTACGAGCAGTACTTC. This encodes CSARSWTSGRYEQYF.